One T cell receptor (beta chain) is described in this entry. Its antigen is still unknown. Only Caucasian adults living in Nashville, Tennessee made up the donor group. The data were taken from a study of shared clonotypes between healthy human individuals. Study-wide points: Researchers sampled only blood; tissue repertoires likely differ.

Clones were read by immunoSEQ multiplex PCR, and TCRdb kept only the in-frame ones, dropping some. The sample holds about 520,000 clones; around 73% are singletons and the top ten take 12%. Germline CDR1 reads SGHAT; CDR2 reads FQDESV (reference sequence). The CDR3 extends over 13 amino acids. V gave up 5 bases and J gave up 4 bases; unmatched junction bases: 4. The receptor's source is a woman aged 40-49 years in good health. Some clones in this sample may be carry-over from other donors' samples. The material sequenced was PBMCs. V and J are TRBV11-1 and TRBJ2-5; 7 bases fit TRBD1. The CDR3 coding sequence is TGTGCCAGCAGCACCACAGGGGCAGAGACCCAGTACTTC. Amino acids: CASSTTGAETQYF. The full variable domain, rest sourced from reference TRBV11-1 and TRBJ2-5, is EAEVAQSPRYKITEKSQAVAFWCDPISGHATLYWYRQILGQGPELLVQFQDESVVDDSQLPKDRFSAERLKGVDSTLKIQPAELGDSAMYLCASSTTGAETQYFGPGTRLLVL.